One TCR beta chain is described in this entry. What it binds is not known. One junction end disagrees with the germline gene, perhaps due to a read error. Preparing the TCRbeta library involved the use of unique molecular identifiers. MiXCR, applied by TCRdb to the PCR reads, yields one record per CDR3 protein. The sample records approximately 120,000 distinct CDR3 sequences, roughly 10% being singletons. This entry is derived from a study of T-cell reconstitution after alpha-beta-depleted transplantation in children. Study-wide results and limits: Newly generated T cells supplied most T-cell counts and diversity one year post-transplant.

There are 13 residues in the CDR3. This sequence was found in a girl under three years old who had a stem cell transplant for combined immunodeficiency, so the T cells may come from the graft donor. V gene TRBV12-3 or TRBV12-4 combines with J gene TRBJ2-5, with D hard to call. Sequences were derived from PBMCs, mostly from graft donor cells, sampled 180 days after TCRalphabeta/CD19-depleted stem cell transplant. The CDR3 here is CARSSGDQETQYF. The CDR3 DNA reads as TGTGCCAGAAGTTCAGGAGACCAAGAGACCCAGTACTTC.